The rows below give T cell receptor beta chains drawn from one sample of a study of T cell responses to AZD1222 COVID-19 vaccine. Libraries were prepared by immunoSEQ multiplex PCR; TCRdb keeps only in-frame clonotypes and omits some of them. The sample shows approximately 100,000 clones, about 90% of them seen only once. The sample in question was peripheral blood, obtained on day 0 of AZD1222 vaccination. The receptors originated from an adult in good health. Each CDR3 is given with its conserved first and last residue. The D gene is left open where the match is weak. Some rows mark clone size as missing; the rest say once, few, many or name a class of expanded clone.

clone size,V gene,D gene,J gene,CDR3 protein,CDR3 DNA
once,TRBV6-2/TRBV6-3,-,TRBJ1-3,CASSQAGTRNTIYF,TGTGCCAGCAGTCAAGCCGGGACAAGAAACACCATATATTTT
-,TRBV28,TRBD1,TRBJ1-2,CAGQGRGYGYTF,TGTGCCGGACAGGGCCGGGGCTATGGCTACACCTTC
-,TRBV2,TRBD1,TRBJ1-2,CASSRDRGFRYTF,TGTGCCAGCAGTCGGGACAGGGGTTTCCGCTACACCTTC
-,TRBV19,TRBD2,TRBJ2-1,CASSMLAGGYNEQFF,TGTGCCAGTAGTATGCTAGCGGGGGGATACAATGAGCAGTTCTTC
-,TRBV24-1,-,TRBJ2-5,CATSATESPNQETQYF,TGTGCCACCAGTGCCACAGAAAGCCCAAACCAAGAGACCCAGTACTTC
-,TRBV10-3,-,TRBJ1-2,CAITGQSNYGYTF,TGTGCCATCACAGGCCAATCTAACTATGGCTACACCTTC
once,TRBV6-5,TRBD2,TRBJ2-3,CASSSGLAEERRQYF,TGTGCCAGCAGTTCCGGACTAGCGGAGGAAAGGAGGCAGTATTTT
few,TRBV6-6,TRBD1,TRBJ1-2,CASVTITGTGVDGYTF,TGTGCCAGCGTCACAATTACCGGGACAGGGGTGGATGGCTACACCTTC
-,TRBV5-1,-,TRBJ2-3,CASSSQGTDTQYF,TGCGCCAGCAGCTCCCAGGGAACAGATACGCAGTATTTT
once,TRBV6-5,-,TRBJ1-2,CASSHDRSANYGYTF,TGTGCCAGCAGCCATGACAGGTCCGCTAACTATGGCTACACCTTC
-,TRBV28,-,TRBJ1-5,CASSPLRVRNQPQHF,TGTGCCAGCAGTCCCCTCAGGGTCAGAAATCAGCCCCAGCATTTT
-,TRBV18,-,TRBJ2-2,CASSPTSGNTGELFF,TGTGCCAGCTCACCGACCTCAGGAAACACCGGGGAGCTGTTTTTT
-,TRBV27,-,TRBJ1-2,CASRRSPGPMGYGYTF,TGTGCCAGCAGAAGGTCCCCTGGGCCCATGGGTTATGGCTACACCTTC
-,TRBV6-5,-,TRBJ2-7,CASSDRGGPQYF,TGTGCCAGCAGCGACAGAGGTGGGCCACAGTACTTC
few,TRBV5-1,TRBD1,TRBJ1-2,CASSWGQGLAGYTF,TGCGCCAGCAGCTGGGGACAGGGTCTAGCTGGCTACACCTTC
-,TRBV6-5,-,TRBJ2-2,CASSYSNTGSGELFF,TGTGCCAGCAGTTACTCGAATACAGGGTCCGGGGAGCTGTTTTTT
-,TRBV19,TRBD1,TRBJ2-2,CASSATDRGSTGELFF,TGTGCCAGTAGCGCTACGGACAGGGGGAGCACCGGGGAGCTGTTTTTT
-,TRBV19,-,TRBJ2-3,CASSIPRGTSTDTQYF,TGTGCCAGTAGCATACCCCGAGGAACTAGCACAGATACGCAGTATTTT
-,TRBV4-3,TRBD2,TRBJ2-3,CASSHPGVKETGGQKDTQYF,TGCGCCAGCAGCCACCCAGGGGTTAAGGAGACGGGGGGGCAGAAGGATACGCAGTATTTT
-,TRBV28,-,TRBJ1-3,CASRTGPRSGNTIYF,TGTGCCAGCAGAACAGGTCCCCGCTCTGGAAACACCATATATTTT
-,TRBV7-9,TRBD2,TRBJ2-2,CASGQTSGRAFRLFF,TGTGCCAGCGGCCAGACTAGCGGGAGGGCCTTTCGGCTGTTTTTT
-,TRBV12-5,-,TRBJ2-1,CASGSQYNEQFF,TGTGCTAGTGGTTCCCAGTACAATGAGCAGTTCTTC
-,TRBV5-1,-,TRBJ2-3,CASSLEGREPDTQYF,TGCGCCAGCAGCTTGGAGGGCAGGGAGCCAGATACGCAGTATTTT
-,TRBV11-1,-,TRBJ2-3,CASSLAGQGGTDTQYF,TGTGCCAGCAGCTTAGCGGGTCAGGGTGGCACAGATACGCAGTATTTT
-,TRBV3-1/TRBV3-2,-,TRBJ1-5,CASSQGGQPQHF,TGTGCCAGCAGCCAAGGAGGTCAGCCCCAGCATTTT
once,TRBV12-3/TRBV12-4,-,TRBJ1-5,CASSRDGYQPQHF,TGTGCCAGCAGCAGGGACGGCTATCAGCCCCAGCATTTT
-,TRBV6-5,TRBD1,TRBJ1-1,CASRRDRNTEAFF,TGTGCCAGCAGAAGGGACAGGAACACTGAAGCTTTCTTT
once,TRBV15,TRBD1,TRBJ1-5,CATSRGSGTGGRRVGQPQHF,TGTGCCACCAGCAGAGGCTCCGGGACAGGGGGCAGAAGGGTCGGGCAGCCCCAGCATTTT
-,TRBV6-2/TRBV6-3,-,TRBJ1-1,CASSYARTVRTEAFF,TGTGCCAGCAGTTACGCCCGGACAGTCAGGACTGAAGCTTTCTTT
-,TRBV29-1,TRBD1,TRBJ1-5,CSGRTGDQPQHF,TGCAGCGGTAGGACAGGGGATCAGCCCCAGCATTTT
-,TRBV20-1,-,TRBJ2-2,CSAGGTGELFF,TGCAGTGCGGGTGGTACCGGGGAGCTGTTTTTT